This record looks at one T cell receptor (beta chain) sequence and its context. Its antigen is undetermined. This sample was included in a study of T cells in Graves' hyperthyroidism and ophthalmopathy. General study points: Blood also showed most of the thyroid clonotypes that were expanded above 0.001.

Amplification targeted TCR beta CDR3 regions from RNA transcripts. First-round RT-PCR with HTBI primers amplified the TCR CDR3 region. TCRdb ran MiXCR on the multiplex PCR reads and lists one entry per CDR3 protein. The table has over 700,000 distinct CDR3 sequences, 30% to 40% seen once. V shed 7 bases and J shed 1 base, with 10 bases lying between them. The CDR3 extends over 14 amino acids. The germline CDR1 and CDR2 sequences are SNHLY and FYNNEI. This TCR was sampled from a middle-aged woman with Graves' hyperthyroidism. The source material was blood. V is TRBV2 and J is TRBJ2-2, with D perhaps matching TRBD1 or TRBD2 (5 bases each). The CDR3 region is CASTGAVNTGELFF. The CDR3 DNA reads TGTGCCAGCACCGGGGCAGTGAACACCGGGGAGCTGTTTTTT. The full variable domain, with the rest looked up from reference TRBV2 and TRBJ2-2, is EPEVTQTPSHQVTQMGQEVILRCVPISNHLYFYWYRQILGQKVEFLVSFYNNEISEKSEIFDDQFSVERPDGSNFTLKIRSTKLEDSAMYFCASTGAVNTGELFFGEGSRLTVL.